The next 27 T cell receptor beta chains were all read from a single sample in a study of blood T cells in healthy people across ages. The second PCR ran roughly 6 to 12 cycles with a sample-barcoded 5' primer and J-beta primers. TCRdb itself ran the 5' RACE reads through MiXCR, one entry per CDR3 protein. The top ten hold about 42% of the sample, which has more than 700,000 distinct CDR3 sequences, less than 70% seen once. Sequenced: blood. These receptors all come from an elderly man in good health.

V is TRBV20-1 and J is TRBJ2-1, with TRBD2 matching over 14 bases. With V trimmed by 5 bases and J by 9 bases, 3 bases remained unmatched. The CDR3 loop spans 13 amino acids. The germline V gene has CDR1 DFQATT and CDR2 SNEGSKA (reference sequence). Written as DNA, the CDR3 is TGCAGTGCTGGGGGACTAGCGGGGGCTGAGCAGTTCTTC. Translated, it gives CSAGGLAGAEQFF.

This clonotype was seen just once. The chain has TRBV29-1 and TRBJ2-4, with 9 positions matching TRBD2. The DNA matches TRBJ2-7 better at its end, which makes the J call doubtful. CDR1 is SQVTM, CDR2 ANQGSEA, per germline. CDR3 length: 13 residues. CDR3 sequence (DNA): TGCAGCGTTAAAGGTCTAGCGGGGTACGAGCAGTACTTC. Translation gives CSVKGLAGYEQYF.

The chain has TRBV5-1 and TRBJ2-1, with D hard to call. CDR1 is SGHRS and CDR2 is YFSETQ in the germline V gene. Deletions cut 1 base from V and 7 bases from J, with 6 bases between. The CDR3 has 12 residues. Written as DNA, the CDR3 is TGCGCCAGCAGCTTGTATATTAATGAGCAGTTCTTC. Translation: CASSLYINEQFF. Using reference TRBV5-1 and TRBJ2-1 for the parts outside the CDR3, the full variable domain is KAGVTQTPRYLIKTRGQQVTLSCSPISGHRSVSWYQQTPGQGLQFLFEYFSETQRNKGNFPGRFSGRQFSNSRSEMNVSTLELGDSALYLCASSLYINEQFFGPGTRLTVL.

The chain uses TRBV5-1 and TRBJ2-3, with 13 bases matching TRBD2. The CDR3 spans 18 residues. In germline, CDR1 is SGHRS, CDR2 YFSETQ. Trimming removed 8 bases from V and 2 bases from J; junction bases left unmatched: 14. The CDR3 DNA reads as TGCGCCAGTTCACGTACCACTAGCGGGAGGGCCCACACAGATACGCAGTATTTT. Translated: CASSRTTSGRAHTDTQYF.

Note on this clonotype: At one end the junction does not follow the germline gene, possibly because of a read error. The V and J genes are TRBV6-5 and TRBJ2-3; tentative D call: TRBD1 (5 bases). In germline, CDR1 is MNHEY, CDR2 SVGAGI. The CDR3 length is 13 residues. The CDR3 reads CASSQGYGDTRYF. The DNA of the CDR3 is TGTGCCAGCAGTCAGGGATATGGGGATACGCGGTATTTT.

V usage is TRBV18 and J usage is TRBJ1-1; 7 positions match TRBD1. The V segment lost 5 bases and the J segment 0 bases; nucleotides outside the gene matches: 6. This CDR3 is built from 15 residues. CDR1 is KGHSH, CDR2 LQKENI, per germline. This CDR3 is CASSASGTVNTEAFF. CDR3 in DNA: TGTGCCAGCTCAGCGTCCGGGACAGTGAACACTGAAGCTTTCTTT.

This chain connects TRBV29-1 to TRBJ2-2; 15 positions match TRBD2. From germline, CDR1 is SQVTM and CDR2 ANQGSEA. This CDR3 has 15 residues. Unmatched junction bases numbered 4, after V lost 5 bases and J lost 6 bases. The CDR3 nucleotides read TGCAGCGTTCAGGGACTAGCGGGAGGAGCCGGGGAGCTGTTTTTT. It codes for CSVQGLAGGAGELFF.

The V call is TRBV29-1, the J call TRBJ2-5; D is possibly TRBD2 (6 bases). The CDR3 is 15 residues long. CDR1 and CDR2 from the germline V gene are SQVTM and ANQGSEA. The V and J ends lost 4 bases and 4 bases respectively, with 19 bases between them. The CDR3 loop reads CSVVRGRGTGETQYF. CDR3 sequence (DNA): TGCAGCGTTGTGCGCGGTCGGGGGACTGGAGAGACCCAGTACTTC.

This clonotype was seen just once. The rearrangement uses TRBV5-5 and TRBJ2-6; no firm D call. Per germline, CDR1 SGHKS and CDR2 YYEKEE (reference sequence). Trimming left V 0 bases short and J 0 bases short, with 16 bases between. CDR3 length: 19 amino acids. The CDR3, as DNA: TGTGCCAGCAGCTTGGCCTATCTCGGACGGGTCTCTGGGGCCAACGTCCTGACTTTC. As protein: CASSLAYLGRVSGANVLTF.

This clonotype was found a few times. V usage is TRBV9 and J usage is TRBJ1-6; no definite D call. Germline V CDR1 and CDR2: SGDLS, YYNGEE. The CDR3 contains 15 residues. V lost 1 base, J lost 3 bases, and 8 bases lay in between. The CDR3 nucleotides are TGTGCCAGCAGCGTACTACAGATCTATAATTCACCCCTCCACTTT. Encoded protein: CASSVLQIYNSPLHF. Variable domain in full (rest from reference TRBV9 and TRBJ1-6): DSGVTQTPKHLITATGQRVTLRCSPRSGDLSVYWYQQSLDQGLQFLIQYYNGEERAKGNILERFSAQQFPDLHSELNLSSLELGDSALYFCASSVLQIYNSPLHFGNGTRLTVT.

The chain couples TRBV24-1 to TRBJ2-5, with TRBD1 identical over 10 bases. Germline trimming cut 4 bases from V and 5 bases from J; bases unmatched to any gene: 6. Germline V gene data show CDR1 as KGHDR and CDR2 as SFDVKD. The CDR3 runs 15 residues. DNA of the CDR3: TGTGCCACCAGTGACCGGGGACAGGGGCAGGAGACCCAGTACTTC. This encodes CATSDRGQGQETQYF.

The genes are TRBV5-1 and TRBJ1-1, with D maybe TRBD1 (6 bases). CDR1 is SGHRS and CDR2 is YFSETQ in the germline V gene. The CDR3 is 13 amino acids. V was pared by 0 bases and J by 3 bases, with 6 bases between. The CDR3 DNA sequence: TGCGCCAGCAGCTTGGGGGGGCACACTGAAGCTTTCTTT. Translating it yields CASSLGGHTEAFF.

The J gene is TRBJ2-2, the V gene TRBV10-1, with 11 bases aligning to TRBD2. Germline V gene sequence: CDR1 WNHNN, CDR2 SYGVQD (reference sequence). This CDR3 region has 17 residues. V gave up 6 bases and J gave up 5 bases; unmatched junction bases: 11. CDR3 sequence: CASSRRVTSGKTGELFF. The CDR3 nucleotides read TGCGCCAGCAGCCGGCGTGTGACTAGCGGGAAAACCGGGGAGCTGTTTTTT.

The rearrangement joins TRBV27 to TRBJ1-4; the match to TRBD1 covers 9 bases. In germline, CDR1 is MNHEY, CDR2 SMNVEV (reference sequence). This CDR3 region has 16 residues. The junction had 15 bases not matched to a gene; V was cut back by 6 bases and J by 10 bases. CDR3 amino acids: CASSKAPGTGYGKLFF. The CDR3 region has the DNA TGTGCCAGCAGCAAAGCCCCCGGGACAGGGTATGGAAAACTGTTTTTT. Filled out from reference TRBV27 and TRBJ1-4, the complete variable domain reads EAQVTQNPRYLITVTGKKLTVTCSQNMNHEYMSWYRQDPGLGLRQIYYSMNVEVTDKGDVPEGYKVSRKEKRNFPLILESPSPNQTSLYFCASSKAPGTGYGKLFFGSGTQLSVL.

Only a few counts were recorded for this clonotype. The chain joins TRBV27 to TRBJ2-1; perhaps TRBD1 as D (6 bases). The CDR3 consists of 22 residues. V shed 3 bases and J shed 1 base, with 31 bases lying between them. CDR1 is MNHEY, CDR2 SMNVEV, per germline (reference sequence). The CDR3 coding sequence is TGTGCCAGCAGTTTTGGTCCCTTATCGAGGACAGCGGACTTGTCTTCCTACAATGAGCAGTTCTTC. Encoded protein: CASSFGPLSRTADLSSYNEQFF.

As concerns this clonotype: One end of the junction is discordant with germline, which a read error may explain. V is TRBV29-1 and J is TRBJ1-1; D is perhaps TRBD1 (6 bases). The CDR3 consists of 16 residues. Germline values: CDR1 SQVTM, CDR2 ANQGSEA. The CDR3 here is CSIEDGRGWGNTEAFF. In DNA form, the CDR3 reads TGCAGCATTGAAGATGGGAGGGGGTGGGGGAACACTGAAGCTTTCTTT.

There are a few counts of this clonotype. The J gene is TRBJ2-5, the V gene TRBV29-1; 7 bases are shared with TRBD2. The CDR3 totals 13 residues. Germline assignment: CDR1 SQVTM and CDR2 ANQGSEA. The ends lost 4 bases at V and 11 bases at J; junction bases unmatched: 13. The CDR3 DNA is TGCAGCGTTGCTGGGACCTACCGGGAGGAGCAGTACTTC. Protein sequence: CSVAGTYREEQYF.

There are a few counts of this clonotype. V usage is TRBV29-1 and J usage is TRBJ2-5; 14 bases are shared with TRBD2. Matching the DNA end better, TRBJ2-7 makes the J call doubtful. Germline V gene lookup returns CDR1 SQVTM and CDR2 ANQGSEA. The CDR3 contains 13 residues. For the CDR3, the DNA is TGCAGCGCCGGGACTAGCGGGGGCTACGAGCAGTACTTC. The encoded protein is CSAGTSGGYEQYF.

The rearrangement links TRBV7-3 to TRBJ2-5, with D maybe TRBD2 (6 bases). Germline V gene data show CDR1 as SGHTA and CDR2 as FQGTGA. The ends were cut back, 5 bases at V and 11 bases at J, with 21 bases in the middle. CDR3 length: 14 amino acids. CDR3 sequence (DNA): TGTGCCAGCAGCCCCGGGGGAAGTCAACTTGAGCAGTACTTC. This codes for CASSPGGSQLEQYF.

This clonotype has only one observation. V is TRBV2 and J is TRBJ2-1; D not certain. The CDR3 covers 14 residues. Germline values: CDR1 SNHLY, CDR2 FYNNEI. V lost 1 base to trimming and J lost 6 bases, with 10 bases between them. CDR3 region: CASSEVRQTNEQFF. CDR3 bases: TGTGCCAGCAGTGAAGTTCGGCAGACCAATGAGCAGTTCTTC.

Only a few counts were recorded for this clonotype. The chain uses TRBV6-1 and TRBJ2-2, with 10 bases lining up with TRBD1. The trim removed 2 bases at V and 4 bases at J, leaving 10 bases unmatched. The germline CDR1 and CDR2 sequences are MNHNS and SASEGT. The CDR3 is 18 amino acids. In DNA, the CDR3 is TGTGCCAGCAGTGAAATTCAATGGACAGGGGGGCCCACCGGGGAGCTGTTTTTT. Translating it yields CASSEIQWTGGPTGELFF.

CDR3 coding DNA: TGTGCCAGCAGTGATCGTCTAGGGGGAGCGGGGGAGCAGTACTTC. It specifies CASSDRLGGAGEQYF. The chain combines TRBV2 with TRBJ2-7, with D maybe TRBD2 (7 bases). The CDR3 is 15 residues long. The V gene lost 3 bases and the J gene lost 7 bases, with 19 bases spanning the gap. Per germline, CDR1 SNHLY and CDR2 FYNNEI.

The gene calls are TRBV6-2 or TRBV6-3 and TRBJ2-3, with TRBD2 matching 10 bases. The V gene's germline CDR1 is MNHEY and CDR2 SVGEGT. The CDR3 covers 18 residues. V was clipped by 0 bases and J by 14 bases; unmatched bases: 20. CDR3 sequence (DNA): TGTGCCAGCAGTTACTCAAGCGGACTAGCGGATGCGCACAGATACGCGTATTTT. This gives the protein CASSYSSGLADAHRYAYF.

V is TRBV5-1 and J is TRBJ1-4; TRBD1 might be the D (5 bases). Trimming took off 4 bases at V and 6 bases at J, with 13 bases between the two ends. The V gene's germline CDR1 is SGHRS and CDR2 YFSETQ. This CDR3 is 14 amino acids long. The CDR3 sequence is CASSIRDADEKLFF. Written as DNA, the CDR3 is TGCGCCAGCAGCATCAGGGACGCGGATGAAAAACTGTTTTTT.

The CDR3 bases are TGTGCCAGCAGTTGGGGACAGGGGTTCCCCTACGAGCAGTACTTC. Residues: CASSWGQGFPYEQYF. This chain uses TRBV28 with TRBJ2-7, with TRBD1 matching 10 bases. In germline, CDR1 is MDHEN, CDR2 SYDVKM. The V and J ends lost 4 bases and 2 bases, in that order; junction bases with no gene match: 5. The CDR3 runs 15 residues. Using reference TRBV28 and TRBJ2-7 for the parts outside the CDR3, the full variable domain is DVKVTQSSRYLVKRTGEKVFLECVQDMDHENMFWYRQDPGLGLRLIYFSYDVKMKEKGDIPEGYSVSREKKERFSLILESASTNQTSMYLCASSWGQGFPYEQYFGPGTRLTVT.

This clonotype was counted between two and nine times. J is TRBJ2-7 and V is TRBV3-1; D unclear. The germline V gene encodes CDR1 LGHDT and CDR2 YNNKEL (reference sequence). Trimming left V 0 bases short and J 3 bases short, with 6 bases between. The CDR3 is 13 residues long. The CDR3 loop reads CASSQDLNYEQYF. CDR3 coding DNA: TGTGCCAGCAGCCAAGACCTAAACTACGAGCAGTACTTC.

This clonotype was observed at least ten times. V usage is TRBV29-1 and J usage is TRBJ2-1; D perhaps matches TRBD1 (5 bases). The V end lost 7 bases, the J end lost 0 bases, and 10 bases lay between the germline ends. This CDR3 comprises 13 residues. Germline loops: CDR1 SQVTM, CDR2 ANQGSEA. CDR3 sequence (DNA): TGCAGCGGTACAGGATTCTCCTACAATGAGCAGTTCTTC. This sequence encodes CSGTGFSYNEQFF.